The source of this T cell receptor (beta chain) is a study of regulatory and conventional T cells in RAG deficiency. Blood CD4+ CD25-low CD127-high conventional T cells supplied the genomic DNA template. Remarks on this clone: Its matching antigen is unknown.

Study-wide findings and caveats: In Omenn syndrome, Treg and Tconv repertoires overlapped >75%. Treg unique TCR beta sequences were approximately 100-fold fewer in Omenn syndrome and CID/AS patients than controls. RAG-deficient patients showed markedly lower Shannon entropy and higher Simpson indices than control T-cell subsets.

This CDR3 has 16 residues. The germline gives CDR1 MGHRA, CDR2 YSYEKL. V was shortened by 3 bases and J by 1 base, with 12 bases between the two germline ends. The table came from immunoSEQ multiplex PCR; TCRdb's copy has only in-frame clones and leaves some out. The data show approximately 35,000 clones, about 76% seen once. The data also belong to a second study, concerning regulatory T cells. That investigation notes: Amplification used 52 TRBV primers and 13 TRBJ primers. Skewed V and J usage and few unique V-J pairs marked patient repertoires, most in Tregs.

This clonotype originated in a human donor in good health. Sequencing was done on a sample of CD4+ effector T cells sorted from blood. V and J are TRBV4-1 and TRBJ2-2; D gene unclear. The CDR3 here is CASSQFSLGNTGELFF. The CDR3 DNA follows: TGCGCCAGCAGCCAGTTCTCCCTGGGGAACACCGGGGAGCTGTTTTTT.